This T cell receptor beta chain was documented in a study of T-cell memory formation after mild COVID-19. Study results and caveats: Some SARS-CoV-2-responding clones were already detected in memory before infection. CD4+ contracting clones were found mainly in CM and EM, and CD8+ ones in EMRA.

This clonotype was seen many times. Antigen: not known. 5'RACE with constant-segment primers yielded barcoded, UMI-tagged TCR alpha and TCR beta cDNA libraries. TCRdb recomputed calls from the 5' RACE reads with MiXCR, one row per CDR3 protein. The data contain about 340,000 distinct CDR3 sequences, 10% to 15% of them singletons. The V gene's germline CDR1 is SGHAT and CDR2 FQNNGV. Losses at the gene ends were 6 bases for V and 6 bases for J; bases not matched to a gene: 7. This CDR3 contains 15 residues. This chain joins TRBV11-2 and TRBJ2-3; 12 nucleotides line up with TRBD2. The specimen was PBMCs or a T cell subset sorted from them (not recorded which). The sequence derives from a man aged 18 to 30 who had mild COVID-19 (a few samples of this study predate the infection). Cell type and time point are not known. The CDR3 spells CASRMTSGGIDTQYF. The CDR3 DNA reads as TGTGCCAGCAGAATGACTAGCGGGGGAATCGATACGCAGTATTTT.